One sample yielded the 24 T cell receptor beta chains listed below, sequenced in a study of T cell responses to AZD1222 COVID-19 vaccine. Only in-frame clones appear in the TCRdb table, and some are missing; sequencing was by immunoSEQ multiplex PCR. This table has some 190,000 clones, about nine tenths appearing once. The material sequenced was peripheral blood, taken 28 days after the second AZD1222 dose. These receptors were taken from an adult who received the AZD1222 COVID-19 vaccine.

The chain carries TRBV7-9 and TRBJ2-1; 9 positions match TRBD1. The CDR3 totals 13 residues. Germline assignment: CDR1 SEHNR and CDR2 FQNEAQ (reference sequence). V trimming: 4 bases; J trimming: 8 bases; junction bases outside the gene matches: 3. CDR3 region: CASSYTGGDEQFF. For the CDR3, the DNA is TGTGCCAGCAGCTACACAGGGGGCGATGAGCAGTTCTTC.

This chain connects TRBV15 to TRBJ2-7; no firm D call. CDR1 is LNHNV, CDR2 YYDKDF, per germline (reference sequence). Trimming took 3 bases from V and 4 from J, leaving 7 bases between them. The CDR3 consists of 12 residues. CDR3 nucleotides: TGTGCCACCAGCAGCGAAACTTACGAGCAGTACTTC. Its translation: CATSSETYEQYF.

V and J are TRBV19 and TRBJ1-2, with D perhaps TRBD1 (6 bases). Germline V gene sequence: CDR1 LNHDA, CDR2 SQIVND (reference sequence). Between the trimmed V and J ends, which lost 6 bases and 7 bases, there was a span of 15 bases. This CDR3 contains 13 residues. CDR3 sequence: CASSPGTSGGYTF. DNA for the CDR3: TGTGCCAGTAGCCCCGGGACATCAGGTGGCTACACCTTC.

V is TRBV30 and J is TRBJ1-5, with no clear D. CDR1 is GTSNPN and CDR2 is SVGIG in the germline V gene (reference sequence). V was trimmed by 3 bases and J by 6 bases, leaving 9 bases between them. This CDR3 has 12 residues. The CDR3 sequence is CAWSLPGQPQHF. CDR3 sequence (DNA): TGTGCCTGGAGCCTACCGGGTCAGCCCCAGCATTTT.

In DNA, the CDR3 is TGTGCCAGCAGCTCGCCCGGGGGGGTGGACACCGGGGAGCTGTTTTTT. This codes for CASSSPGGVDTGELFF. The V gene is TRBV7-3, the J gene TRBJ2-2, with 8 bases identical to TRBD2. This CDR3 has 16 amino acids. Germline trimming cut 4 bases from V and 3 bases from J; bases unmatched to any gene: 7. In germline, CDR1 is SGHTA, CDR2 FQGTGA.

V usage is TRBV11-3 and J usage is TRBJ2-2; 9 bases match TRBD1. The junction had 5 bases not matched to a gene; V was cut back by 5 bases and J by 4 bases. The CDR3 is made up of 15 amino acids. In germline, CDR1 is SGHNT, CDR2 YENEEA. For the CDR3, the DNA is TGTGCCAGCAGCCCGGGACAGGGAAGCACCGGGGAGCTGTTTTTT. It translates to CASSPGQGSTGELFF. The whole variable domain, filled in from reference TRBV11-3 and TRBJ2-2, reads EAGVVQSPRYKIIEKKQPVAFWCNPISGHNTLYWYLQNLGQGPELLIRYENEEAVDDSQLPKDRFSAERLKGVDSTLKIQPAELGDSAVYLCASSPGQGSTGELFFGEGSRLTVL.

Only one count was recorded for this clone. This chain joins TRBV11-3 and TRBJ2-1, with D possibly TRBD2 on 5 matching bases. The CDR3 runs to 12 residues. In germline, CDR1 is SGHNT, CDR2 YENEEA. V was cut by 5 bases and J by 10 bases, with 12 bases left in between. The CDR3 DNA follows: TGTGCCAGCAGCCCCTCCGGGGAAGAGCAGTTCTTC. Translating it yields CASSPSGEEQFF.

The chain employs TRBV3-1 (or the pseudogene TRBV3-2) and TRBJ1-1, with TRBD1 as a possible D gene (5 bases). V lost 0 bases to trimming and J lost 0 bases, with 14 bases between them. The CDR3 loop spans 17 amino acids. CDR1 is LGHDT and CDR2 is YNNKEL in the germline V gene (reference sequence). The CDR3 loop is CASSQDLRGAMNTEAFF. The CDR3 DNA follows: TGTGCCAGCAGCCAAGATCTAAGAGGGGCCATGAACACTGAAGCTTTCTTT.

As DNA, the CDR3 is TGCGCCAGCAGCCAAGATTCAGGGGGCGGTTTTGGCTACACCTTC. Its protein product is CASSQDSGGGFGYTF. This rearrangement joins TRBV4-1 to TRBJ1-2, with TRBD1 matching over 8 bases. The germline CDR1 and CDR2 sequences are MGHRA and YSYEKL. The CDR3 is 15 residues long. V shed 0 bases and J 7 bases; nucleotides not matched to a gene: 7.

J is TRBJ1-4 and V is TRBV7-2; 11 bases line up with TRBD1. Germline V lookup: CDR1 SGHTA, CDR2 FQGNSA. This CDR3 comprises 17 residues. J lost 3 bases, V lost 5 bases, and 8 bases had no gene match. The CDR3 region has the DNA TGTGCCAGCAGCCTTGGACAGGGGGCAGGGGCTAATGAAAAACTGTTTTTT. This translates into CASSLGQGAGANEKLFF.

The rearrangement links TRBV6-6 to TRBJ2-7, with 9 bases matching TRBD2. The J segment lost 0 bases and the V segment lost 6 bases, leaving 3 bases of the junction unmatched. This CDR3 has 14 residues. Germline V gene sequence: CDR1 MNHNY, CDR2 SVGAGI (reference sequence). CDR3 protein: CASRSGGLSYEQYF. CDR3 in DNA: TGTGCCAGCAGGAGCGGGGGGCTCTCCTACGAGCAGTACTTC.

The rearrangement uses TRBV7-9 and TRBJ2-3, with D tentatively TRBD2 (5 bases). This CDR3 has 16 residues. Trimming pared 4 bases from V and 0 bases from J, leaving 14 bases between. Germline V lookup: CDR1 SEHNR, CDR2 FQNEAQ (reference sequence). CDR3 amino acids: CASSSTGSISTDTQYF. CDR3 in DNA: TGTGCCAGCAGCTCCACGGGAAGTATAAGCACAGATACGCAGTATTTT.

The V and J genes are TRBV7-2 and TRBJ2-1; 9 positions match TRBD2. The CDR3 is made up of 16 amino acids. Germline V lookup: CDR1 SGHTA, CDR2 FQGNSA. The J segment lost 2 bases and the V segment lost 5 bases, leaving 7 bases of the junction unmatched. In DNA form, the CDR3 reads TGTGCCAGCAGCCCAGCGGGCGGGGGGGCCTACAATGAGCAGTTCTTC. Translating gives CASSPAGGGAYNEQFF. Supplemented by reference TRBV7-2 and TRBJ2-1, the full variable domain reads GAGVSQSPSNKVTEKGKDVELRCDPISGHTALYWYRQSLGQGLEFLIYFQGNSAPDKSGLPSDRFSAERTGGSVSTLTIQRTQQEDSAVYLCASSPAGGGAYNEQFFGPGTRLTVL.

The V gene is TRBV4-3, the J gene TRBJ1-1, with D hard to call. Germline lookup yields CDR1 LGHNA and CDR2 YSLEER. The CDR3 runs 15 residues. The V end lost 0 bases, the J end lost 1 base, and 9 bases lay between the germline ends. DNA for the CDR3: TGCGCCAGCAGCCAAGAACAAGGCAGGAACACTGAAGCTTTCTTT. It codes for CASSQEQGRNTEAFF.

The V and J genes are TRBV2 and TRBJ1-1, with D perhaps matching TRBD1 (5 bases). The V and J ends lost 7 bases and 1 base respectively, with 10 bases between them. The length of the CDR3 is 13 residues. Germline-derived CDR1 and CDR2 are SNHLY and FYNNEI. CDR3 DNA: TGTGCCAGCAAGGGACTACCGAACACTGAAGCTTTCTTT. It is translated as CASKGLPNTEAFF.

This clone was recorded a few times. V gene TRBV27 combines with J gene TRBJ2-7; D is possibly TRBD1 (6 bases). Germline CDR1 reads MNHEY; CDR2 reads SMNVEV (reference sequence). Trimming pared 3 bases from V and 2 bases from J, leaving 11 bases between. The CDR3 has 14 amino acids. The CDR3 is CASSFGQGTYEQYF. Written as DNA, the CDR3 is TGTGCCAGCAGTTTTGGGCAGGGGACCTACGAGCAGTACTTC.

The CDR3 region has the DNA TGTGCCAGCAGTGAATTCGAGACCCTCTGGGGCTATGGCTACACCTTC. It is translated as CASSEFETLWGYGYTF. V is TRBV6-1 and J is TRBJ1-2, with unresolved D. Trimming pared 2 bases from V and 4 bases from J, leaving 17 bases between. Germline V CDR1 and CDR2: MNHNS, SASEGT. This CDR3 contains 16 residues.

J is TRBJ1-2 and V is TRBV7-9, with D uncertain. Germline V gives CDR1 SEHNR, CDR2 FQNEAQ (reference sequence). The CDR3 runs to 14 residues. V was pared by 5 bases and J by 4 bases, with 14 bases between. CDR3 nucleotides: TGTGCCAGCAGCCCGGGCGGGTCCTTCTATGGCTACACCTTC. Protein sequence: CASSPGGSFYGYTF.

The genes are TRBV3-1 (or the pseudogene TRBV3-2) and TRBJ1-6; TRBD1 matches at 7 bases. Germline CDR1 and CDR2: LGHDT and YNNKEL (reference sequence). The CDR3 covers 17 residues. J gave up 2 bases and V 2 bases, and 6 bases lay outside the gene matches. This chain's CDR3 is CASSQRGTVTYNSPLHF. The CDR3 nucleotides are TGTGCCAGCAGCCAAAGAGGGACAGTCACCTATAATTCACCCCTCCACTTT.

The chain employs TRBV7-9 and TRBJ2-5; D might be TRBD1 or TRBD2, each matching 7 bases. The length of the CDR3 is 16 residues. Trimming shortened V by 5 bases and J by 5 bases, and 21 bases separated the two germline ends. From germline, CDR1 is SEHNR and CDR2 FQNEAQ (reference sequence). The CDR3 protein is CASSPWDSGAKETQYF. As DNA, the CDR3 is TGTGCCAGCAGCCCCTGGGACAGCGGGGCGAAGGAGACCCAGTACTTC.

J is TRBJ1-1 and V is TRBV6-5; no clear D gene. Germline V gene lookup returns CDR1 MNHEY and CDR2 SVGAGI. This CDR3 is 15 amino acids long. Trimming shortened V by 4 bases and J by 7 bases, and 19 bases separated the two germline ends. The CDR3 loop is CASSSLERWGNEAFF. The CDR3, as DNA: TGTGCCAGCAGTTCCCTCGAGCGGTGGGGAAATGAAGCTTTCTTT.

The chain carries TRBV27 and TRBJ2-1; the D is unclear. CDR1 and CDR2 (germline): MNHEY, SMNVEV (reference sequence). The CDR3 extends over 11 amino acids. V lost 7 bases and J lost 4, with 5 bases in between. For the CDR3, the DNA is TGTGCCAGCACAGCTTACAATGAGCAGTTCTTC. Translation: CASTAYNEQFF.

The chain is built from TRBV28 and TRBJ1-5; no reliable D call. Per the germline V gene, CDR1 is MDHEN and CDR2 is SYDVKM. CDR3 length equals 14 residues. Trimming pared 3 bases from V and 0 bases from J, leaving 6 bases between. The CDR3 protein is CASSFSRSNQPQHF. The CDR3 DNA is TGTGCCAGCAGTTTTTCCCGTAGCAATCAGCCCCAGCATTTT.

The chain is built from TRBV30 and TRBJ1-1; TRBD1 is a possible D gene (5 bases). Trimming took 3 bases from V and 8 from J, leaving 13 bases between them. The CDR3 totals 12 residues. The germline V gene has CDR1 GTSNPN and CDR2 SVGIG (reference sequence). The CDR3: CAWRGDRVEAFF. DNA of the CDR3: TGTGCCTGGAGGGGGGACCGCGTCGAAGCTTTCTTT.